A single TCR beta chain is shown here with its context. This entry is derived from a study of blood T cell repertoires in COVID-19. About the research overall: Samples of COVID-19 (acute and convalescent) were obtained from the United States, Italy and Spain. PBMCs, B-cell-depleted T cells, or T cells provided the cDNA or gDNA that made up the material.

Trimming stripped 7 bases from V and 1 base from J, with 13 bases between. Germline V gene data show CDR1 as MNHEY and CDR2 as SMNVEV (reference sequence). CDR3 length: 14 amino acids. Per the authors' pipeline: Scientists estimated how many nucleated cells there were by amplifying reference gene primers. Generated by immunoSEQ multiplex PCR, the TCRdb table keeps only in-frame clones and is missing some. The D gene and trimming were derived from the DNA, and the V and J assignments and clone size from that table. Of some 250,000 clones in the sample, 80% to 85% were seen once. The rearrangement links TRBV27 to TRBJ2-5, with D possibly matching TRBD1 (5 bases). This sequence originates from a man aged 55 to 69 with acute or convalescent COVID-19. What was sequenced was peripheral blood. The CDR3 bases are TGTGCCAGCAAGACGCAGGGTCCCCAAGAGACCCAGTACTTC. This codes for CASKTQGPQETQYF.